Here is one T cell receptor (beta chain) with its context. Its antigen is undetermined. The data derive from a study of OX40 agonist ivuxolimab in advanced cancers. Study as a whole: Checkpoint inhibitors had been given previously to roughly 40% of patients.

Whole-study findings and limits: Several nonresponders also turned out to have low normalized T-cell clonal expansion.

Libraries were prepared by immunoSEQ multiplex PCR; TCRdb keeps only in-frame clonotypes and omits some of them. The repertoire holds about 54,000 clones, 75% to 85% seen once, with over 0.6% in the top ten. This receptor was identified in an adult with an advanced solid tumor such as melanoma, head and neck, liver or kidney cancer. Sequences were derived from CD4+ or CD8+ T cells sorted from blood, sampled in a trial of the OX40 agonist ivuxolimab.

The CDR3 spells CASRLAGVRSILAAGYEQYF. CDR3 coding DNA: TGTGCAAGTCGCTTAGCGGGGGTGAGATCAATACTAGCGGCGGGCTACGAGCAGTACTTC. The gene calls are TRBV12-2 and TRBJ2-7; the table's D call, TRBD2, was not checked against the DNA. TRBV12-2 is tagged as a pseudogene. The CDR3 is made up of 20 amino acids.